The present T cell receptor (beta chain) was sequenced within a study (dated by TCRdb to about 2015). Background for the entire study: The study examined whether tumor-infiltrating Tregs in breast cancer are drawn from blood Tregs or arise in situ by conversion from other CD4+ T cell subsets. The research as a whole found: The TCR gene usage of tumor memory CD4+ T cells clustered together with blood and lymph node memory CD4+ cells and with lymph node naive CD4+ cells. The validation in the larger cohort was limited to a single TCR beta V-J rearrangement instead of whole repertoires. The greatest overlap of tumor-infiltrating Treg TCR alpha and beta sequences was observed with tumor naive CD4+ T cells, followed by blood naive CD4+ T cells.

The Miltenyi Naive CD4+ T Cell Isolation kit was used to purify naive CD4+ T cells, and Tregs were depleted with CD25 microbeads. Tregs, naive and memory CD4+ T cells from tumor, blood and ipsilateral draining lymph nodes of a few breast cancer patients underwent full-length TCR alpha and beta sequencing. Tumor tissue and lymph nodes obtained from ipsilateral axillary dissection were perfused with PBS, minced and then digested with collagenase I and hyaluronidase. FACS confirmed that the sorted cell populations were more than 90% pure. Full-length TCR variable regions were amplified by 5' RACE PCR using constant-region reverse primers, and then by semi-nested PCR using Nested Universal Primer A. The ReliaPrep RNA Cell Miniprep System was used to extract total RNA, which was then reverse transcribed into 5'RACE-ready cDNA with the SMARTer RACE 5'/3' Kit. Multiplex adaptors were used to barcode the full-length TCR alpha and beta libraries, which were then sequenced on an Illumina MiSeq. As for the original processing: Sequencing data were pooled across the five patients for each of nine subset-tissue groups and compared by unsupervised clustering of TCR gene usage. Repertoire similarity was calculated with the Morisita-Horn index, weighting shared sequences by their contribution to each repertoire. TCRdb applied fastp at Q25 and MiXCR to the public reads, then kept only in-frame beta chains. Each entry is one CDR3 protein sequence, shown with its most common DNA and genes. The V and J calls come from TCRdb's annotation, not from the publication. This sample holds about 11,000 distinct CDR3 sequences; about 50% were observed only once. The leading ten clones occupy over 10% of the sample.

From cysteine to phenylalanine, the CDR3 is 15 amino acids long. The read is trimmed to its CDR3 DNA, 45 bases read in frame from base 1. Per the germline V gene, SGHRS is the CDR1 and YFSETQ is the CDR2. Trimming removed 4 bases from V and 5 bases from J; the gene matches leave 6 bases unexplained. About this clonotype itself: What antigen it recognizes has not been identified. Per-base qualities were not stored, and no clone one base away is much larger.

What was sequenced was tumor-infiltrating naive CD4+ T cells sorted from the breast tumor. The cell subset or site tag for this specimen amounts to: naive CD4+ T cells, CD4+CD45RA+CD25-. The chain uses TRBV5-1 and TRBJ2-3, and 11 bases in between align with TRBD2. The sequence derives from a female donor with breast cancer. In nucleotide form, the sequence is TGCGCCAGCAGCCCTCTAGCGGGAGGTGTAGATACGCAGTATTTT. It translates to CASSPLAGGVDTQYF.